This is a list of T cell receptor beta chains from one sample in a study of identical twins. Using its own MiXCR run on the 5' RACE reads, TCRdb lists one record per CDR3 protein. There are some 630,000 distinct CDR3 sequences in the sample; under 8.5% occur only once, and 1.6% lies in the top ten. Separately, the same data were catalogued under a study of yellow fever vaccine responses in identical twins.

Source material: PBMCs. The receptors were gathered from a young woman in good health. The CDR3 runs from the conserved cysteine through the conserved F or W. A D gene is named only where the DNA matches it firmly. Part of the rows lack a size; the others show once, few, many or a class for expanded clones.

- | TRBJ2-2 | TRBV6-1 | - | CASSEWDTSTGELFF | TGTGCCAGCAGTGAATGGGATACGAGCACCGGGGAGCTGTTTTTT
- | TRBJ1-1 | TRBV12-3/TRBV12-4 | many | CASSLLGTTEAFF | TGTGCCAGCAGTTTACTAGGGACCACTGAAGCTTTCTTT
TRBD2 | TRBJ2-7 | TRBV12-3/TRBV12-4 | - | CASSFRTSGSYEQYF | TGTGCCAGCAGTTTCCGGACTAGCGGGAGCTACGAGCAGTACTTC
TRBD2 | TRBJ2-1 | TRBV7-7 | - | CASSPARPGLADNEQFF | TGTGCCAGCAGCCCTGCCCGTCCTGGGCTAGCGGACAATGAGCAGTTCTTC
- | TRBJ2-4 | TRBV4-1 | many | CASSQERHLAKNIQYF | TGCGCCAGCAGCCAAGAGCGACACTTAGCCAAAAACATTCAGTACTTC
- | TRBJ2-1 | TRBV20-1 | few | CSATSTSSDLTQFF | TGCAGTGCTACGTCGACGAGTAGCGACCTTACGCAGTTCTTC
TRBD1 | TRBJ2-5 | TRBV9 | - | CASSVGRDRNLQETQYF | TGTGCCAGCAGCGTAGGTCGGGACAGGAACCTCCAAGAGACCCAGTACTTC
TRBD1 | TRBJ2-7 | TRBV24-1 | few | CATRDSHSYEQYF | TGTGCCACTCGGGACAGCCACTCCTACGAGCAGTACTTC
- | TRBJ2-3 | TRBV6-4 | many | CASSDDSPTDTQYF | TGTGCCAGCAGTGACGACAGCCCCACAGATACGCAGTATTTT
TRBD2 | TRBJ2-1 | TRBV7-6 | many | CASSSGLAGGRNEQFF | TGTGCCAGCAGCTCCGGACTAGCGGGAGGTCGGAATGAGCAGTTCTTC
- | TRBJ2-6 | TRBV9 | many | CASSVDTPRSSGANVLTF | TGTGCCAGCAGCGTAGATACTCCTCGGAGCTCTGGGGCCAACGTCCTGACTTTC
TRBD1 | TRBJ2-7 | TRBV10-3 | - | CAISYGTGVADEQYF | TGTGCCATCAGTTATGGGACAGGGGTTGCGGACGAGCAGTACTTC
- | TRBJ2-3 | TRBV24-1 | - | CATQQADYLLTDTQYF | TGTGCCACCCAACAGGCGGACTATCTTCTCACAGATACGCAGTATTTT
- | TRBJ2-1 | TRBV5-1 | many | CASSVSLGPPYNEQFF | TGCGCCAGCAGCGTAAGCCTAGGGCCCCCCTACAATGAGCAGTTCTTC
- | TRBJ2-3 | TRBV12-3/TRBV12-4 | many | CASSSVTSPDTQYF | TGTGCCAGCAGCTCGGTAACTAGCCCAGATACGCAGTATTTT
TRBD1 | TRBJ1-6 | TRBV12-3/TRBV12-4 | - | CASSRDRSNSPLHF | TGTGCCAGCAGTCGGGACAGGTCGAATTCACCCCTCCACTTT
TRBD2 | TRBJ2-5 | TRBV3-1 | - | CASSQEAGGIGTQYF | TGTGCCAGCAGCCAAGAAGCGGGGGGAATCGGGACCCAGTACTTC
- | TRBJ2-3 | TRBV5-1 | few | CASSLDGQVTDTQYF | TGCGCCAGCAGCTTGGATGGTCAGGTGACAGATACGCAGTATTTT
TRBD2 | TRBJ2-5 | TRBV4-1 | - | CASSQAASGVLETQYF | TGCGCCAGCAGCCAGGCCGCTAGCGGGGTCCTAGAGACCCAGTACTTC
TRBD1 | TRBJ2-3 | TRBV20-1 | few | CSATTTGGGADTQYF | TGCAGTGCTACCACTACAGGGGGTGGGGCAGATACGCAGTATTTT
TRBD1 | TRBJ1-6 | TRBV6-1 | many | CASRQGGQGNSPLHF | TGTGCCAGCAGGCAAGGGGGCCAGGGTAATTCACCCCTCCACTTT
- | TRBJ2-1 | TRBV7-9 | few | CASSPLVNEQFF | TGTGCCAGCAGCCCACTAGTCAATGAGCAGTTCTTC
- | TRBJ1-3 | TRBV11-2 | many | CASSSRGRSGNTIYF | TGTGCCAGCAGCTCGAGGGGACGTTCTGGAAACACCATATATTTT
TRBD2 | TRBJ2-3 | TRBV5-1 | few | CASSLGGSGSTDTQYF | TGCGCCAGCAGCTTGGGGGGTAGCGGGAGTACAGATACGCAGTATTTT
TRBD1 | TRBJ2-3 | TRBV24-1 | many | CATSDPDRVGTDTQYF | TGTGCCACCAGTGATCCTGACAGGGTAGGCACAGATACGCAGTATTTT
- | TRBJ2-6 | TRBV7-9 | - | CASSLLQSGANVLTF | TGTGCCAGCAGCTTACTCCAGTCTGGGGCCAACGTCCTGACTTTC
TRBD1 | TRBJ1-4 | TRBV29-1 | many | CSVRGRPPNEKLFF | TGCAGCGTCAGGGGGCGGCCCCCTAATGAAAAACTGTTTTTT
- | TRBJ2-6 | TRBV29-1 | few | CSVTASGANVLTF | TGCAGCGTAACCGCGTCTGGGGCCAACGTCCTGACTTTC
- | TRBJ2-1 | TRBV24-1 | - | CATSDTTGIYNEQFF | TGTGCCACCAGTGATACTACAGGGATCTACAATGAGCAGTTCTTC
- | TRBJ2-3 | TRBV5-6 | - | CASIDRPGTDTQYF | TGTGCCAGCATCGACAGGCCGGGCACAGATACGCAGTATTTT
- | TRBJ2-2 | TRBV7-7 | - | CASSLGDGGHLRELFF | TGTGCCAGCAGCTTAGGGGACGGGGGGCACCTCCGGGAGCTGTTTTTT
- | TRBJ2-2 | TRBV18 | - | CASSPTASVFGTGELFF | TGTGCCAGCTCACCCACGGCTAGCGTCTTTGGCACCGGGGAGCTGTTTTTT
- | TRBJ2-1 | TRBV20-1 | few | CSARGYSRPGYNEQFF | TGCAGTGCTAGAGGATATAGCAGACCCGGCTACAATGAGCAGTTCTTC
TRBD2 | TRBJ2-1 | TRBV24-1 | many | CATSDPGLAGEPEQFF | TGTGCCACCAGTGACCCGGGACTAGCGGGAGAGCCTGAGCAGTTCTTC
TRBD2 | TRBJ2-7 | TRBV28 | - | CASSSGTSGSDEQYF | TGTGCCAGCAGTTCGGGGACTAGCGGGAGTGACGAGCAGTACTTC
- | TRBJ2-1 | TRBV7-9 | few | CASTLSGQLEQFF | TGTGCCAGCACCCTTAGCGGCCAACTTGAGCAGTTCTTC
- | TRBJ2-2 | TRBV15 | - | CATSHEAAGELFF | TGTGCCACCAGCCACGAGGCAGCCGGGGAGCTGTTTTTT
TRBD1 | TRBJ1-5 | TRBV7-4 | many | CASSLWTGASNQPQHF | TGTGCCAGCAGCTTGTGGACAGGGGCAAGCAATCAGCCCCAGCATTTT
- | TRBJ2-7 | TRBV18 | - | CASSSVGTGYEQYF | TGTGCCAGCTCGTCAGTGGGAACTGGCTACGAGCAGTACTTC
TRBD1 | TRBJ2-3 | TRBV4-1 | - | CASSQVDRVQYF | TGCGCCAGCAGCCAAGTAGACAGGGTGCAGTATTTT
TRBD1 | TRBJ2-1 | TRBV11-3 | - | CASSLELAGGSYNEQFF | TGTGCCAGCAGCTTAGAATTAGCAGGGGGATCCTACAATGAGCAGTTCTTC
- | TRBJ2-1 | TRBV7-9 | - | CASSFPRRDNEQFF | TGTGCCAGCAGCTTCCCGAGGAGGGACAATGAGCAGTTCTTC
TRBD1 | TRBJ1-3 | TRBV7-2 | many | CASSFTGTGSGNTIYF | TGTGCCAGCAGCTTCACCGGGACAGGGTCTGGAAACACCATATATTTT
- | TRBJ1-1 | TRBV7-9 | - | CASSLGAGRMNTEAFF | TGTGCCAGCAGCTTAGGGGCTGGCAGGATGAACACTGAAGCTTTCTTT
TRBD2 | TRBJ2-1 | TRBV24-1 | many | CATSGGLAGAYEQFF | TGTGCCACCAGTGGCGGACTAGCGGGAGCCTATGAGCAGTTCTTC
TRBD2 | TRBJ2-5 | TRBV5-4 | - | CASSLGELAGGPGGETQYF | TGTGCCAGCAGCTTGGGAGAACTAGCGGGAGGGCCGGGGGGAGAGACCCAGTACTTC
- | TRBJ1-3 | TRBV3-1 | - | CASGRDSGNTIYF | TGTGCCAGCGGACGGGACTCTGGAAACACCATATATTTT
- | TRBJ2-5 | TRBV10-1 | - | CASSENLGGETQYF | TGCGCCAGCAGTGAGAACCTAGGTGGAGAGACCCAGTACTTC
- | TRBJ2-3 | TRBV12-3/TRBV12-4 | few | CASTPGAAGYTDTQYF | TGTGCCAGCACCCCGGGGGCTGCCGGTTACACAGATACGCAGTATTTT
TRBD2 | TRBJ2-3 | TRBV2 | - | CASRGGTRTDTQYF | TGTGCCAGCAGGGGGGGGACTCGCACAGATACGCAGTATTTT
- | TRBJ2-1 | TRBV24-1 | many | CATSDLLSEQFF | TGTGCCACCAGTGATTTACTAAGCGAGCAGTTCTTC
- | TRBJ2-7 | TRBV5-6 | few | CASSLTIYEQYF | TGTGCCAGCAGCCTGACCATCTACGAGCAGTACTTC
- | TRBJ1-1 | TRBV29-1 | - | CSVDLGVGTEAFF | TGCAGCGTCGACCTGGGGGTTGGTACTGAAGCTTTCTTT